Listed below are T cell receptor beta chains from one sample, sequenced in a study of blood T cell repertoires in COVID-19. TCRdb keeps only in-frame clones here, not all; method: immunoSEQ multiplex PCR. The profile shows about 76,000 clones, roughly 91% of them singletons. Sample: peripheral blood. The receptors were sampled from a woman in her 50s in a cohort sampled during active COVID-19. Each CDR3 is given with its conserved first and last residue. A D gene is named only where the DNA matches it firmly. Only some rows state a clone size, as once, few, many or a class for expanded clones.

D	length	V	size	J	CDR3	DNA
TRBD1	14	TRBV18	NA	TRBJ1-1	CASSLGQANTEAFF	TGTGCCAGCTCTCTAGGACAGGCGAACACTGAAGCTTTCTTT
NA	14	TRBV2	NA	TRBJ2-5	CASSGGARQETQYF	TGTGCCAGCAGTGGTGGGGCTAGACAAGAGACCCAGTACTTC
TRBD2	16	TRBV11-2	NA	TRBJ2-7	CASSPQPGLAGYEQYF	TGTGCCAGCAGCCCACAACCGGGACTAGCGGGCTACGAGCAGTACTTC
NA	14	TRBV7-2	NA	TRBJ2-3	CASGRADSTDTQYF	TGTGCCAGCGGGAGAGCCGATAGCACAGATACGCAGTATTTT
NA	12	TRBV19	NA	TRBJ1-1	CASQGPNTEAFF	TGTGCCAGTCAGGGGCCGAACACTGAAGCTTTCTTT
NA	14	TRBV5-1	NA	TRBJ1-2	CASSRRDLLEGYTF	TGCGCCAGCAGTCGGCGGGACCTCCTGGAGGGCTACACCTTC
NA	13	TRBV29-1	NA	TRBJ2-3	CSVEGTVIHTQYF	TGCAGCGTTGAAGGGACAGTTATCCATACGCAGTATTTT
TRBD1	14	TRBV10-3	NA	TRBJ2-3	CAIRTGASTDTQYF	TGTGCCATCAGGACAGGGGCGAGCACAGATACGCAGTATTTT
NA	14	TRBV7-3	NA	TRBJ1-1	CASSPSAGETEAFF	TGTGCCAGCAGCCCCTCAGCCGGGGAAACTGAAGCTTTCTTT
NA	14	TRBV5-4	NA	TRBJ2-3	CASSSGVETDTQYF	TGTGCCAGCAGCTCGGGTGTTGAGACAGATACGCAGTATTTT
TRBD1	19	TRBV18	few	TRBJ2-7	CASSPISRAGTGGWDEQYF	TGTGCCAGCTCACCGATATCCCGGGCCGGGACAGGGGGCTGGGACGAGCAGTACTTC
NA	11	TRBV2	NA	TRBJ1-2	CASGRRDGYTF	TGTGCCAGCGGGCGGAGGGATGGCTACACCTTC
NA	15	TRBV28	NA	TRBJ2-5	CASSPTRREKETQYF	TGTGCCAGCAGTCCGACTAGGAGAGAAAAAGAGACCCAGTACTTC